This entry is about one T cell receptor beta chain. Anyone with autoimmune disease history or systemic immunosuppression was excluded. These data come from a study of OX40 agonist ivuxolimab in advanced cancers. Overall study: Ivuxolimab, an agonistic anti-OX40 (CD134) antibody, was given to patients. Patients in the trial were receiving intravenous ivuxolimab every 2 weeks, at doses of 0.01 to 10 mg/kg.

Profiled with immunoSEQ multiplex PCR; TCRdb holds only in-frame clones, not every one. The sample contains tens of thousands of clones, around 87% of which appear only once. Sequenced material: CD4+ or CD8+ T cells sorted from blood, taken in a trial of the OX40 agonist ivuxolimab. The TCR sequence derives from an adult with an advanced solid tumor such as melanoma, head and neck, liver or kidney cancer.

The CDR3 DNA reads TGTGCCAGCAGTTTTGGGTACAGGGGCGAGCAGTACTTC. Amino acid sequence: CASSFGYRGEQYF. The gene calls are TRBV27 and TRBJ2-7, with 7 bases lining up with TRBD1. The CDR3 loop spans 13 amino acids. Trimming cost V 3 bases and J 6 bases; bases outside gene matches: 5. The germline V gene has CDR1 MNHEY and CDR2 SMNVEV (reference sequence).